Only one count was recorded for the clone carrying this TCR beta chain. The protocol was immunoSEQ multiplex PCR, while the TCRdb copy is restricted to in-frame clones and leaves out a portion. The table has tens of thousands of clones, 90% to 95% seen once. The entry originates in a study of T cell changes during pregnancy in multiple sclerosis. Trimming shortened V by 4 bases and J by 7 bases, and 13 bases separated the two germline ends. Germline lookup yields CDR1 LNHDA and CDR2 SQIVND (reference sequence). The CDR3 has 14 amino acids. This sequence originates from a female donor in good health, enrolled as a control in a pregnancy study. The chain links TRBV19 to TRBJ1-4, with a tentative D call TRBD1 (6 bases). The sample in question was peripheral blood, obtained in the third trimester of pregnancy. The CDR3 reads CASSTARGGEKLFF. The CDR3 nucleotides read TGTGCCAGTAGTACCGCGAGGGGGGGTGAAAAACTGTTTTTT.